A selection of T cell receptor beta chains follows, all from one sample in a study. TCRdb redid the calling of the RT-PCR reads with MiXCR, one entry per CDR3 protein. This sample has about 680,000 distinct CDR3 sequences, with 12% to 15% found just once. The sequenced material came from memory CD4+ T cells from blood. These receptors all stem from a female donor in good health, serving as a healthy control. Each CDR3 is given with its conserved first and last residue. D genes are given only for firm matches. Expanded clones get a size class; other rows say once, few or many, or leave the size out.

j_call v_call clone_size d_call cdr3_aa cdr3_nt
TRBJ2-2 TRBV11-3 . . CASSRRKGGRGMNTGELFF TGTGCCAGCAGCCGTCGGAAGGGGGGCAGGGGTATGAACACCGGGGAGCTGTTTTTT
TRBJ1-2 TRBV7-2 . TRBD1 CASSPDRARGHTF TGTGCCAGCAGCCCAGACAGGGCGCGGGGCCACACCTTC
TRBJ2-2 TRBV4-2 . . CASSQGLALTGELFF TGTGCCAGCAGCCAGGGTCTAGCTCTTACCGGGGAGCTGTTTTTT
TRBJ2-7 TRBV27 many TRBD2 CASSSGRGEDSYEQYF TGTGCCAGCAGTTCGGGGCGGGGGGAGGACTCCTACGAGCAGTACTTC
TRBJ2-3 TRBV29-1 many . CSVRPGPGTDTQYF TGCAGCGTACGACCGGGACCCGGCACAGATACGCAGTATTTT
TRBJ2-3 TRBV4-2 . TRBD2 CASSQVNLAGEGTDTQYF TGTGCCAGCAGCCAAGTAAACCTAGCGGGAGAGGGTACAGATACGCAGTATTTT
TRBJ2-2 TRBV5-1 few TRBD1 CASSLELGTGGFGTGELFF TGCGCCAGCAGCTTGGAGCTGGGGACAGGGGGCTTCGGGACCGGGGAGCTGTTTTTT
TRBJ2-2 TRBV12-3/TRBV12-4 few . CASTLALTGELFF TGTGCCAGCACCCTAGCCCTGACTGGGGAGCTGTTTTTT
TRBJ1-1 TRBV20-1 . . CSASRPFGTEAFF TGCAGTGCTAGCCGCCCGTTTGGCACTGAAGCTTTCTTT
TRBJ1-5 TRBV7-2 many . CASSLTNIQPQHF TGTGCCAGCAGCTTAACTAATATTCAGCCCCAGCATTTT
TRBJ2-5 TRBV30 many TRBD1 CAWSVQGARETQYF TGTGCCTGGAGTGTACAGGGGGCTAGAGAGACCCAGTACTTC
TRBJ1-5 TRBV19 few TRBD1 CASSPSTGNSNQPQHF TGTGCCAGTAGTCCATCGACAGGGAATAGCAATCAGCCCCAGCATTTT
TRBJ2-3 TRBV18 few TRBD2 CASSPAGGRATDTQYF TGTGCCAGCTCACCGGCTGGCGGGAGGGCCACAGATACGCAGTATTTT
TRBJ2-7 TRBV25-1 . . CASSGRDGAYEQYF TGTGCCAGCAGTGGCCGGGACGGGGCCTACGAGCAGTACTTC
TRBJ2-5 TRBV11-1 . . CASSLYAGQETQYF TGTGCCAGCAGCTTATACGCAGGGCAAGAGACCCAGTACTTC
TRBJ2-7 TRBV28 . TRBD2 CASSLPPGGGSPYEQYF TGTGCCAGCAGTTTACCTCCCGGAGGCGGGAGCCCCTACGAGCAGTACTTC
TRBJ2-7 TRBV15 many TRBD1 CATSRDRTGFDEQYF TGTGCCACCAGCAGAGATAGGACAGGGTTTGACGAGCAGTACTTC
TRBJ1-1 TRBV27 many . CASSLSVRANTEAFF TGTGCCAGCAGTTTATCGGTCAGGGCGAACACTGAAGCTTTCTTT
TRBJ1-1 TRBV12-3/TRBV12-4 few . CASSPGAGVNTEAFF TGTGCCAGCAGCCCCGGGGCAGGGGTGAACACTGAAGCTTTCTTT
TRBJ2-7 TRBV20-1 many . CSVQPYGEQYF TGCAGTGTTCAACCCTACGGGGAGCAGTACTTC
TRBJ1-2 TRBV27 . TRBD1 CASSSPIRDRERGYTF TGTGCCAGCAGTTCCCCCATCCGGGACAGGGAGCGGGGCTACACCTTC
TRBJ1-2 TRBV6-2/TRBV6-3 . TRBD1 CASSSYRGRHGYTF TGTGCCAGCAGTTCTTACAGGGGGCGCCATGGCTACACCTTC
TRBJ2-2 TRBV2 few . CASSTGSSMNTGELFF TGTGCCAGCAGTACGGGTTCCTCTATGAACACCGGGGAGCTGTTTTTT
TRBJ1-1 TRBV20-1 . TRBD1 CSLQQGANTEAFF TGCAGTCTACAACAGGGGGCGAACACTGAAGCTTTCTTT
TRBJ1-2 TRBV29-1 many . CSVGGAAGSLIGYTF TGCAGCGTTGGCGGGGCGGCAGGGAGCTTGATCGGCTACACCTTC
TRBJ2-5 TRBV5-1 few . CASSQRSWQETQYF TGCGCCAGCAGCCAAAGGTCGTGGCAAGAGACCCAGTACTTC
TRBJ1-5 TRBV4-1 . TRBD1 CASSQRLTGDNQPQHF TGCGCCAGCAGCCAAAGGTTGACAGGGGATAATCAGCCCCAGCATTTT
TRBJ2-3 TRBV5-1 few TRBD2 CASSLVGTRSDTQYF TGCGCCAGCAGCTTGGTGGGGACTAGATCTGATACGCAGTATTTT
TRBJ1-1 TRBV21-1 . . CASSKVDRMNTEAFF TGTGCCAGCAGCAAAGTAGATAGAATGAACACTGAAGCTTTCTTT
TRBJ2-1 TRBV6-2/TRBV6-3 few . CASARSGGEQFF TGTGCCAGCGCTAGGTCTGGTGGGGAGCAGTTCTTC
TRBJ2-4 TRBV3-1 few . CASSQREVEIGNIQYF TGTGCCAGCAGCCAACGCGAGGTGGAGATTGGAAACATTCAGTACTTC
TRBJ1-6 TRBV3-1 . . CASSKDSSRDSPLHF TGTGCCAGCAGCAAAGACTCTTCTAGGGATTCACCCCTCCACTTT
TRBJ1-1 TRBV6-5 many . CASSYSSKGTEAFF TGTGCCAGCAGTTACTCGAGCAAGGGCACTGAAGCTTTCTTT
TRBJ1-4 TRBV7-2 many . CASSRGGVKTNEKLFF TGTGCCAGCTCTCGGGGAGGTGTGAAGACTAATGAAAAACTGTTTTTT
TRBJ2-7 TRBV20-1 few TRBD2 CSARRASGSFYEQYF TGCAGTGCCCGGCGGGCTAGCGGCAGCTTCTACGAGCAGTACTTC
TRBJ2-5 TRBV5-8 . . CASSFGHQETQYF TGTGCCAGCAGCTTTGGGCACCAAGAGACCCAGTACTTC
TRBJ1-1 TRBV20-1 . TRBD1 CSAPLQGAGTEAFF TGCAGTGCTCCACTACAGGGGGCCGGAACTGAAGCTTTCTTT
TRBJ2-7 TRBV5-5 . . CASSCASYEQYF TGTGCCAGCAGCTGCGCGTCCTACGAGCAGTACTTC
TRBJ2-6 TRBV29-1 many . CSAELRSGANVLTF TGCAGCGCTGAACTCCGCTCTGGGGCCAACGTCCTGACTTTC
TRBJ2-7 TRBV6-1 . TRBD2 CASSEVAGGPNEQYF TGTGCCAGCAGTGAAGTAGCGGGAGGGCCCAACGAGCAGTACTTC
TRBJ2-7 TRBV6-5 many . CASSRESGTSYEQYF TGTGCCAGCAGTAGGGAGTCCGGGACTTCCTACGAGCAGTACTTC
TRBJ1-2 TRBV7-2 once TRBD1 CASSLGRAGGKNGYTF TGTGCCAGCAGCCTCGGCCGGGCAGGGGGCAAGAATGGCTACACCTTC
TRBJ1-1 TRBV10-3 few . CAISATGTNTEAFF TGTGCCATCAGTGCGACAGGTACGAACACTGAAGCTTTCTTT
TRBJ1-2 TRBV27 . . CASSLQVGRSGGYTF TGTGCCAGCAGTCTACAAGTTGGACGTTCGGGAGGCTACACCTTC